The 20 T cell receptor beta chains reported below all come from one sample, sequenced in a study of CD8 T cells in Susac syndrome. The RNA, about 0.5 to 1 ug, was put through reverse transcription using random hexamers. A single record per CDR3 protein comes from TCRdb applying MiXCR to the immunoSEQ multiplex PCR reads. Among tens of thousands of distinct CDR3 sequences listed, 96% were seen once. The source material was CD8+ T cells from PBMCs. The source is a human donor with Susac syndrome.

The chain joins TRBV20-1 to TRBJ1-5, with D tentatively TRBD1 (5 bases). The germline CDR1 and CDR2 sequences are DFQATT and SNEGSKA (reference sequence). The CDR3 runs to 18 residues. Trimming left V 4 bases short and J 0 bases short, with 22 bases between. The CDR3 coding sequence is TGCAGTGCTACCTCCATGGGGCGGACCGGCTATAGCAATCAGCCCCAGCATTTT. Translated: CSATSMGRTGYSNQPQHF.

This chain joins TRBV28 and TRBJ2-6; a possible D gene is TRBD1 (6 bases). The CDR3 consists of 22 residues. Per germline, CDR1 MDHEN and CDR2 SYDVKM. The V end lost 5 bases, the J end lost 0 bases, and 29 bases lay between the germline ends. The CDR3 is CASSRRLWVRDTSLSGANVLTF. As DNA, the CDR3 is TGTGCCAGCAGTCGCAGACTATGGGTCCGGGACACAAGCCTCTCTGGGGCCAACGTCCTGACTTTC.

This sequence joins TRBV20-1 and TRBJ2-3; 7 nucleotides match TRBD2. Germline V gene lookup returns CDR1 DFQATT and CDR2 SNEGSKA (reference sequence). This CDR3 is built from 14 residues. The J segment lost 6 bases and the V segment lost 2 bases, leaving 8 bases of the junction unmatched. In DNA form, the CDR3 reads TGCAGTGCTAGAAGAGCGGGGTTATCGGATACGCAGTATTTT. Protein sequence: CSARRAGLSDTQYF.

V and J are TRBV9 and TRBJ2-3; 9 positions agree with TRBD2. The CDR3 is 14 residues long. Germline CDR1 SGDLS, CDR2 YYNGEE. V gave up 10 bases and J gave up 2 bases; unmatched junction bases: 8. As DNA, the CDR3 is TGTGCCTCCGGGCAGCGGGGGGCCACAGATACGCAGTATTTT. Its protein is CASGQRGATDTQYF. Filled out from reference TRBV9 and TRBJ2-3, the complete variable domain reads DSGVTQTPKHLITATGQRVTLRCSPRSGDLSVYWYQQSLDQGLQFLIQYYNGEERAKGNILERFSAQQFPDLHSELNLSSLELGDSALYFCASGQRGATDTQYFGPGTRLTVL.

This chain links TRBV29-1 with TRBJ1-3; a weak D match, TRBD1 (6 bases). Germline values: CDR1 SQVTM, CDR2 ANQGSEA. V was clipped by 6 bases and J by 2 bases, with 8 bases between them. The CDR3 is 12 amino acids. CDR3 coding DNA: TGCAGCGTAGGGACAACTGGAAACACCATATATTTT. It translates to CSVGTTGNTIYF.

The rearrangement links TRBV20-1 to TRBJ2-5, with D possibly matching TRBD1 (5 bases). The CDR3 length is 16 residues. The germline gives CDR1 DFQATT, CDR2 SNEGSKA (reference sequence). Trimming pared 4 bases from V and 4 bases from J, leaving 22 bases between. In DNA form, the CDR3 reads TGCAGTGCTAACGGACAAGGATTGGCAGGGCGAGAGACCCAGTACTTC. This translates into CSANGQGLAGRETQYF.

The V call is TRBV4-2, the J call TRBJ1-2, with D possibly TRBD1 on 6 matching bases. Germline V gene lookup returns CDR1 LGHNA and CDR2 YNFKEQ. The CDR3 is 14 residues long. Deletions cut 4 bases from V and 6 bases from J, with 15 bases between. The CDR3 DNA follows: TGTGCCAGCAGCCCCTCGGACAGTCCCCATGGCTACACCTTC. It is translated as CASSPSDSPHGYTF.

The rearrangement uses TRBV30 and TRBJ1-6, with TRBD1 matching over 8 bases. This CDR3 is 13 amino acids long. V was pared by 5 bases and J by 7 bases, with 4 bases of the junction left unmatched. Germline V gene sequence: CDR1 GTSNPN, CDR2 SVGIG (reference sequence). In nucleotides, the CDR3 is TGTGCCTGGGGACAGGGACGGAATTCACCCCTCCACTTT. Residues: CAWGQGRNSPLHF.

DNA of the CDR3: TGCAGCTCTCACAGAATTGGCAGCGAAGCTTTCTTT. This translates into CSSHRIGSEAFF. This rearrangement joins TRBV29-1 to TRBJ1-1; D is undetermined. Germline-derived CDR1 and CDR2 are SQVTM and ANQGSEA. CDR3 length equals 12 residues. Trimming took 8 bases from V and 8 from J, leaving 18 bases between them.

CDR3 DNA sequence: TGTGCCAGCAGCTTGAGGGGGACGAACACCGGGGAGCTGTTTTTT. The encoded protein is CASSLRGTNTGELFF. V usage is TRBV5-6 and J usage is TRBJ2-2; perhaps TRBD1 as D (6 bases). Germline CDR1 is SGHDT and CDR2 is YYEEEE. V lost 1 base and J lost 0, with 7 bases in between. This CDR3 comprises 15 residues.

The chain joins TRBV2 to TRBJ2-3, with 7 bases lining up with TRBD1. The J segment lost 6 bases and the V segment lost 6 bases, leaving 3 bases of the junction unmatched. The CDR3 runs 12 residues. CDR1 SNHLY and CDR2 FYNNEI come from the germline V gene. This CDR3 is CASRGTVDTQYF. The CDR3 DNA reads as TGTGCCAGCAGAGGGACAGTGGATACGCAGTATTTT.

The CDR3 bases are TGCGCCAGCAGCCAGGGACCCCAGAACACCGGGGAGCTGTTTTTT. This translates into CASSQGPQNTGELFF. The V call is TRBV4-3, the J call TRBJ2-2, with D perhaps TRBD1 or TRBD2 (5 bases each). CDR1 is LGHNA and CDR2 is YSLEER in the germline V gene. The V end was cut by 3 bases, the J end by 1 base, with 9 bases between. CDR3 length: 15 amino acids.

The J gene is TRBJ2-3, the V gene TRBV6-5, with a tentative D call TRBD2 (6 bases). CDR1 is MNHEY, CDR2 SVGAGI, per germline. Deletions cut 0 bases from V and 6 bases from J, with 16 bases between. CDR3 length: 16 residues. The CDR3 sequence is CASSYSSRGNLDTQYF. The CDR3 DNA sequence: TGTGCCAGCAGTTACTCGAGCCGGGGGAACCTGGATACGCAGTATTTT.

The chain combines TRBV2 with TRBJ1-6; tentatively, D is TRBD1 (5 bases). CDR1 and CDR2 from the germline V gene are SNHLY and FYNNEI. This CDR3 has 14 residues. Trimming took 5 bases from V and 7 from J, leaving 12 bases between them. The CDR3 here is CASSRTEGNSPLHF. In DNA, the CDR3 is TGTGCCAGCAGTAGAACTGAGGGGAATTCACCCCTCCACTTT.

The J gene is TRBJ2-1, the V gene TRBV20-1; TRBD1 matches at 7 bases. The CDR3 sequence is 12 residues long. After removal of 4 bases from V and 9 bases from J, the junction contained 6 bases not matched to a gene. Germline V gene sequence: CDR1 DFQATT, CDR2 SNEGSKA (reference sequence). The CDR3 coding sequence is TGCAGTGCTATTAGACAGGGATCTGAGCAGTTCTTC. Translated, it gives CSAIRQGSEQFF.

The chain combines TRBV5-1 with TRBJ1-2, with TRBD1 as a possible D gene (5 bases). Looked up from germline, CDR1 is SGHRS and CDR2 is YFSETQ. The length of the CDR3 is 13 residues. Trimming took off 7 bases at V and 3 bases at J, with 13 bases between the two ends. CDR3 DNA: TGCGCCAGCGGGGAAAGCAGGGACTATGGCTACACCTTC. Its translation: CASGESRDYGYTF.

The genes are TRBV18 and TRBJ2-1, with 9 bases aligning to TRBD1. Per germline, CDR1 KGHSH and CDR2 LQKENI. J was trimmed by 7 bases and V by 2 bases; bases with no gene match: 0. The CDR3 runs to 13 residues. The CDR3 DNA sequence: TGTGCCAGCTCACCAGGACAGGGGAATGAGCAGTTCTTC. This sequence encodes CASSPGQGNEQFF.

The chain couples TRBV3-1 to TRBJ2-2; 8 bases agree with TRBD2. The CDR3 runs 15 residues. Per germline, CDR1 LGHDT and CDR2 YNNKEL (reference sequence). The V gene end was trimmed by 7 bases and the J gene end by 2 bases; junction bases not matched to a gene: 6. DNA of the CDR3: TGTGCCAGCAATCCGGGGGGGGCCAACACCGGGGAGCTGTTTTTT. Translating it yields CASNPGGANTGELFF.

This rearrangement joins TRBV14 to TRBJ2-1; D call uncertain. V lost 4 bases, J lost 6 bases, and 19 bases lay in between. CDR3 size: 16 residues. The germline V gene has CDR1 SGHDN and CDR2 FVKESK. CDR3 sequence (DNA): TGTGCCAGCAGCCCGCTTAGGGCAGTAATAGGCAATGAGCAGTTCTTC. It is translated as CASSPLRAVIGNEQFF.

V gene TRBV29-1 combines with J gene TRBJ2-3, with D unclear. Trimming shortened V by 8 bases and J by 6 bases, and 9 bases separated the two germline ends. Germline lookup yields CDR1 SQVTM and CDR2 ANQGSEA. The CDR3 consists of 10 residues. This CDR3 is CSLLSDTQYF. As DNA, the CDR3 is TGCAGCTTATTGTCCGATACGCAGTATTTT.